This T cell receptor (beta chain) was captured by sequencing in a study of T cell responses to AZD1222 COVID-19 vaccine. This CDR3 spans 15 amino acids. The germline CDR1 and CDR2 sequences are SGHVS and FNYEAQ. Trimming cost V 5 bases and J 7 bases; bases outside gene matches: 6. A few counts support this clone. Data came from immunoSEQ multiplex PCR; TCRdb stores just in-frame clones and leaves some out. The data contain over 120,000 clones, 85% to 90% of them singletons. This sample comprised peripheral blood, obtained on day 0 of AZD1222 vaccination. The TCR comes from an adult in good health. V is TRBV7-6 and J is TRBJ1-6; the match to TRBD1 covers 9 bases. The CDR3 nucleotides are TGTGCCAGCAGCCCGGGACAGGGAGGGAATTCACCCCTCCACTTT. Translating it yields CASSPGQGGNSPLHF.